This T cell receptor beta chain is from a study of CD8 T cells in ankylosing spondylitis. Study outcomes and limitations: Earlier authors reported some of these motif variants in reactive arthritis synovial fluid and blood. A CD8+ phenotype characterized the disease-linked clones, which were relatively rare in peripheral blood. Ankylosing spondylitis blood appeared to be characterized by a TCR beta motif of several highly homologous variants.

Quantitative molecular-barcoded 5'-RACE generated the TCR beta libraries. TCRdb redid the calling of the 5' RACE reads with MiXCR, one entry per CDR3 protein. The data show approximately 92,000 distinct CDR3 sequences, 7.5% to 9% seen once. Only a few counts were recorded for this clonotype. The target antigen is unknown. Given a much more abundant clone one base away, this may be a read error. The CDR3 sequence is 17 residues long. The sample was blood, either unsorted or a sorted T cell fraction (not recorded which). The genes are TRBV12-3 or TRBV12-4 and TRBJ1-1; D ambiguous. This clonotype was obtained from a male donor with ankylosing spondylitis or in good health (not recorded which). The CDR3 here is CANSLDVFRQQNTEAFF. In DNA form, the CDR3 reads TGTGCCAACAGTTTAGATGTTTTTAGGCAACAGAACACTGAAGCTTTCTTT.